Shown below are 11 T cell receptor beta chains from a single sample sequenced in a study of glioma-infiltrating T cells. Using RNA template, CDR3s of TCR alpha and beta were amplified with iRepertoire arm-PCR. TCRdb independently ran MiXCR on the multiplex PCR reads; one entry per CDR3 protein. Of about 410,000 distinct CDR3 sequences in the sample, approximately 42% were seen once. The specimen was glioma tissue, nonneoplastic brain tissue, or PBMCs (not recorded which). The receptors were sampled from a human donor with low-grade glioma or glioblastoma, undergoing nonglioma brain surgery, or in good health (not recorded which).

Ten or more counts support this clonotype. This chain links TRBV28 with TRBJ2-3; D possibly matches TRBD1 or TRBD2 (5 bases each). Germline V gives CDR1 MDHEN, CDR2 SYDVKM. The CDR3 sequence is 14 residues long. V gave up 5 bases and J gave up 0 bases, with 9 bases separating them. CDR3 sequence: CASSRDGSTDTQYF. The CDR3 DNA sequence: TGTGCCAGCAGTAGGGACGGTAGCACAGATACGCAGTATTTT.

The chain carries TRBV28 and TRBJ1-4, with D uncertain. The CDR3 extends over 15 amino acids. CDR1 is MDHEN, CDR2 SYDVKM, per germline. The ends were cut back, 6 bases at V and 0 bases at J, with 11 bases in the middle. The CDR3 nucleotides read TGTGCCAGCAGACCACGCTGGACAACTAATGAAAAACTGTTTTTT. It translates to CASRPRWTTNEKLFF.

The V gene is TRBV6-2 or TRBV6-3, the J gene TRBJ2-4; tentative D call: TRBD1 (6 bases). The CDR3 has 18 amino acids. Germline CDR1 reads MNHEY; CDR2 reads SVGEGT. The V and J ends lost 0 bases and 0 bases respectively, with 15 bases between them. CDR3 nucleotides: TGTGCCAGCAGTTACTCGGGACACAACGCTCTAGCCAAAAACATTCAGTACTTC. Its translation is CASSYSGHNALAKNIQYF.

This clonotype was counted only a few times. V usage is TRBV28 and J usage is TRBJ2-4, with D tentatively TRBD1 or TRBD2 (6 bases each). CDR3 length equals 15 residues. The germline CDR1 and CDR2 sequences are MDHEN and SYDVKM. The V end lost 1 base, the J end lost 3 bases, and 10 bases lay between the germline ends. Written as DNA, the CDR3 is TGTGCCAGCAGTTTATCGGGGGCAATCAAAAACATTCAGTACTTC. Its protein is CASSLSGAIKNIQYF.

The CDR3 DNA follows: TGCGCCAGCAGACTACTAGCGGGGTACACAGATACGCAGTATTTT. This encodes CASRLLAGYTDTQYF. The rearrangement uses TRBV5-1 and TRBJ2-3, with 10 bases identical to TRBD2. Trimming took 5 bases from V and 2 from J; bases not matched to a gene: 5. CDR3 length equals 15 residues. Germline V gives CDR1 SGHRS, CDR2 YFSETQ.

V and J are TRBV4-3 and TRBJ2-7, with 7 bases identical to TRBD1. The V segment lost 4 bases and the J segment 1 base; nucleotides outside the gene matches: 4. The germline gives CDR1 LGHNA, CDR2 YSLEER. There are 14 residues in the CDR3. Here the CDR3 reads CASSPSDRSYEQYF. Here the CDR3 DNA reads TGCGCCAGCAGCCCCTCGGACAGGTCCTACGAGCAGTACTTC.

This clonotype came up many times. The CDR3 DNA reads as TGTGCCAGCAGTTCCAGCCACGGGACTCCTTACAATGAGCAGTTCTTC. It specifies CASSSSHGTPYNEQFF. The chain employs TRBV6-2 or TRBV6-3 and TRBJ2-1, with D possibly being TRBD2 (6 bases). CDR1 MNHEY and CDR2 SVGEGT come from the germline V gene. The CDR3 consists of 16 residues. V was cut by 4 bases and J by 4 bases, with 17 bases left in between.

The sample holds many counts of this clonotype. The genes are TRBV27 and TRBJ1-4; D possibly corresponds to TRBD1 (5 bases). V shed 3 bases and J shed 7 bases, with 12 bases lying between them. The germline CDR1 and CDR2 sequences are MNHEY and SMNVEV (reference sequence). CDR3 length: 14 residues. CDR3 amino acids: CASSLRGVSEKLFF. CDR3 in DNA: TGTGCCAGCAGTTTGAGGGGAGTAAGTGAAAAACTGTTTTTT.

With regard to this clonotype: This sequence may be a read error, since a much larger clone differs from it by one base. The chain's CDR3 is CASSLSGRQTHGYTF. The CDR3 coding sequence is TGTGCCAGCAGTTTATCGGGTCGACAGACCCATGGCTACACCTTC. This rearrangement joins TRBV27 to TRBJ1-2, with a tentative D call TRBD1 (5 bases). V shed 0 bases and J shed 6 bases, with 14 bases lying between them. This CDR3 spans 15 amino acids. Germline V gene sequence: CDR1 MNHEY, CDR2 SMNVEV (reference sequence).

This clonotype was recorded many times. This chain connects TRBV5-1 to TRBJ1-1, with D perhaps matching TRBD1 (5 bases). Germline V lookup: CDR1 SGHRS, CDR2 YFSETQ. The CDR3 is 15 amino acids. Trimming left V 3 bases short and J 3 bases short, with 15 bases between. This chain's CDR3 is CASSWTAGVHTEAFF. The CDR3 DNA is TGCGCCAGCAGCTGGACGGCGGGGGTTCACACTGAAGCTTTCTTT.

With respect to this clonotype: A junction end diverges from the germline sequence, so it may reflect a read error. The rearrangement links TRBV28 to TRBJ1-5; 11 bases align to TRBD1. The CDR3 loop spans 17 amino acids. Germline CDR1 is MDHEN and CDR2 is SYDVKM. The CDR3 loop is CASTKLGTGGYNKPQHF. The CDR3 DNA reads TGTGCCAGCACCAAATTGGGGACAGGGGGATACAATAAGCCCCAGCATTTT.